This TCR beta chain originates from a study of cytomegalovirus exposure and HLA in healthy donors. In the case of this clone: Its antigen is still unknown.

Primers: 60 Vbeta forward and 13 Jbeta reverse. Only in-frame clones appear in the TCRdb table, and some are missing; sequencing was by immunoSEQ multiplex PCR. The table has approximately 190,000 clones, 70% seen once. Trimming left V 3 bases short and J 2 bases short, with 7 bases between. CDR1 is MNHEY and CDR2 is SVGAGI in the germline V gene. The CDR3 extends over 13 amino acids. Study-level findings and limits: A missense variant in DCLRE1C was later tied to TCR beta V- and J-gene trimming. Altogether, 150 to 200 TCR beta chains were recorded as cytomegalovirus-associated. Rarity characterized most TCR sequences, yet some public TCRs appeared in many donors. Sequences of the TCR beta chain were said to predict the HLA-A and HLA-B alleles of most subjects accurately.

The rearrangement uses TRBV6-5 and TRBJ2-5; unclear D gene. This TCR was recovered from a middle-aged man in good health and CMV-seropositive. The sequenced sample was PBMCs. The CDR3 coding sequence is TGTGCCAGCAGTTATCTACAGCAAGAGACCCAGTACTTC. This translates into CASSYLQQETQYF.